Shown below are 23 T cell receptor beta chains from a single sample sequenced in a study of cytomegalovirus exposure and HLA in healthy donors. It was with 60 Vbeta and 13 Jbeta primers that the PCR ran. Measured with immunoSEQ multiplex PCR; TCRdb has only the in-frame clones, and not every one. The sample has some 160,000 clones, 60% to 85% seen once; the top ten hold approximately 7%. Sequenced: PBMCs. These receptors came from a woman aged 40 to 50 in good health and CMV-seropositive.

V and J are TRBV5-1 and TRBJ2-5; tentatively, D is TRBD1 (6 bases). The J call may be in error: the DNA end matches TRBJ2-7 better. CDR1 and CDR2 (germline): SGHRS, YFSETQ. This CDR3 spans 14 amino acids. Here the CDR3 reads CASSQYRAHYEQYF. CDR3 nucleotide sequence: TGCGCCAGCAGCCAATACAGGGCCCACTACGAGCAGTACTTC.

The rearrangement links TRBV29-1 to TRBJ2-6, with 7 bases aligning to TRBD2. Germline V gives CDR1 SQVTM, CDR2 ANQGSEA. The CDR3 spans 15 residues. V lost 5 bases and J lost 7; bases outside the gene matches: 11. CDR3 sequence reads: CSVLTREVRANVLTF. In nucleotides, the CDR3 is TGCAGCGTTCTGACCCGGGAGGTAAGAGCCAACGTCCTGACTTTC.

The chain carries TRBV6-1 and TRBJ2-7, with a tentative D call TRBD1 (5 bases). This CDR3 is built from 12 residues. The germline V gene encodes CDR1 MNHNS and CDR2 SASEGT. Trimming pared 8 bases from V and 6 bases from J, leaving 14 bases between. The CDR3 DNA follows: TGTGCCAGCGGCAGGGTAATTGGCGAGCAGTACTTC. Translation: CASGRVIGEQYF.

This clone appeared a few times. The V call is TRBV6-1, the J call TRBJ1-6; 9 bases are a match to TRBD1. The CDR3 totals 16 residues. Germline V gene lookup returns CDR1 MNHNS and CDR2 SASEGT. After removal of 2 bases from V and 7 bases from J, the junction contained 6 bases not matched to a gene. This chain's CDR3 is CASSETGGHGNSPLHF. CDR3 nucleotide sequence: TGTGCCAGCAGTGAAACAGGGGGCCATGGGAATTCACCCCTCCACTTT.

J is TRBJ1-1 and V is TRBV6-1; 7 bases agree with TRBD1. After removal of 6 bases from V and 0 bases from J, the junction contained 4 bases not matched to a gene. Germline values: CDR1 MNHNS, CDR2 SASEGT. The CDR3 covers 14 residues. CDR3 bases: TGTGCCAGCAGAAGGGACAGATTGAACACTGAAGCTTTCTTT. This translates into CASRRDRLNTEAFF.

The chain couples TRBV19 to TRBJ2-3; TRBD1 aligns across 7 bases. The CDR3 is made up of 14 amino acids. Per germline, CDR1 LNHDA and CDR2 SQIVND (reference sequence). After removal of 9 bases from V and 0 bases from J, the junction contained 6 bases not matched to a gene. CDR3 nucleotide sequence: TGTGCCAGCGAGACAGGGCTTAGCACAGATACGCAGTATTTT. Its translation is CASETGLSTDTQYF.

This clone came up once. V and J are TRBV30 and TRBJ1-2, with D perhaps TRBD1 (5 bases). V was shortened by 1 base and J by 6 bases, with 12 bases between the two germline ends. Germline CDR1 is GTSNPN and CDR2 is SVGIG (reference sequence). The CDR3 is made up of 13 amino acids. CDR3 protein: CAWSAGRDHGYTF. Here the CDR3 DNA reads TGTGCCTGGAGTGCGGGCAGGGATCATGGCTACACCTTC.

The chain employs TRBV6-5 and TRBJ2-7, with a weak D call TRBD1 (5 bases). The CDR3 is 13 amino acids. Per germline, CDR1 MNHEY and CDR2 SVGAGI. Between the trimmed V and J ends, which lost 6 bases and 1 base, there was a span of 10 bases. In DNA form, the CDR3 reads TGTGCCAGCAGAAAGACAGCTTCCTACGAGCAGTACTTC. It is translated as CASRKTASYEQYF.

This chain connects TRBV6-6 to TRBJ2-4; 7 positions agree with TRBD1. From germline, CDR1 is MNHNY and CDR2 SVGAGI (reference sequence). This CDR3 has 14 residues. V lost 5 bases to trimming and J lost 4 bases; unmatched junction nucleotides: 5. The CDR3 protein is CASSGGQLKNIQYF. CDR3 DNA sequence: TGTGCCAGCAGTGGGGGACAGTTAAAAAACATTCAGTACTTC.

The rearrangement uses TRBV25-1 and TRBJ1-4; TRBD1 is a possible D gene (5 bases). The CDR3 runs 12 residues. Trimming left V 8 bases short and J 8 bases short, with 12 bases between. The germline V gene has CDR1 MGHDK and CDR2 SYGVNS. The CDR3 spells CASSTRGEKLFF. The CDR3 DNA follows: TGTGCCAGCTCCACGCGGGGGGAAAAACTGTTTTTT.

The CDR3 region is CASLAGGPYGYTF. CDR3 DNA: TGTGCAAGCCTCGCCGGGGGTCCCTATGGCTACACCTTC. The V and J genes are TRBV12-2 and TRBJ1-2. TRBV12-2 is labeled a pseudogene. The CDR3 spans 13 residues.

This chain links TRBV5-6 with TRBJ1-2, with a possible D match to TRBD1 (6 bases). V was shortened by 5 bases and J by 3 bases, with 14 bases between the two germline ends. Looked up from germline, CDR1 is SGHDT and CDR2 is YYEEEE. CDR3 length: 14 residues. CDR3 sequence: CASRRQADHYGYTF. The CDR3, as DNA: TGTGCCAGCAGGAGACAGGCCGACCACTATGGCTACACCTTC.

The rearrangement links TRBV7-3 to TRBJ2-6; tentative D call: TRBD1 (6 bases). Trimming removed 7 bases at V and 0 bases at J, with 13 bases between. CDR1 and CDR2 (germline): SGHTA, FQGTGA. CDR3 length equals 16 residues. The CDR3 coding sequence is TGTGCCAGCACCGGACAGCTTACCTCTGGGGCCAACGTCCTGACTTTC. Its translation is CASTGQLTSGANVLTF.

This sequence joins TRBV6-1 and TRBJ1-1, with a tentative D call TRBD1 (6 bases). The CDR3 runs to 13 residues. Germline CDR1 MNHNS, CDR2 SASEGT. V was shortened by 6 bases and J by 8 bases, with 16 bases between the two germline ends. CDR3: CASSEQGTVEAFF. The CDR3 DNA reads TGTGCCAGCAGCGAACAGGGCACTGTGGAAGCTTTCTTT.

This chain uses TRBV7-9 with TRBJ2-7; the D gene is possibly TRBD2 (5 bases). The CDR3 has 13 amino acids. From germline, CDR1 is SEHNR and CDR2 FQNEAQ (reference sequence). V dropped 5 bases and J dropped 7 bases, with 15 bases sitting between them. This chain's CDR3 is CASSTGPRREQYF. The CDR3 nucleotides are TGTGCCAGCAGCACCGGACCCCGGAGGGAGCAGTACTTC.

The V and J genes are TRBV29-1 and TRBJ2-5; weak D call: TRBD2 (5 bases). This CDR3 is 13 amino acids long. Germline V gene lookup returns CDR1 SQVTM and CDR2 ANQGSEA. Deletions cut 3 bases from V and 6 bases from J, with 14 bases between. CDR3 protein: CSVESASRQTQYF. Written as DNA, the CDR3 is TGCAGCGTTGAGTCGGCTAGCCGACAGACCCAGTACTTC.

A single count supports this clone. V and J are TRBV9 and TRBJ1-4; D unresolved. Germline CDR1 and CDR2: SGDLS and YYNGEE. The CDR3 has 14 amino acids. V gave up 0 bases and J gave up 8 bases, with 11 bases separating them. CDR3 amino acids: CASSVGRGWEKLFF. The CDR3 bases are TGTGCCAGCAGCGTAGGCCGAGGGTGGGAAAAACTGTTTTTT.

This chain joins TRBV7-8 and TRBJ2-2, with 9 bases identical to TRBD1. CDR1 is SGHVS, CDR2 FQNEAQ, per germline. V gave up 5 bases and J gave up 0 bases; unmatched junction bases: 1. The CDR3 length is 15 residues. The CDR3 DNA follows: TGTGCCAGCAGCGGACAGGGGACGAACACCGGGGAGCTGTTTTTT. Its protein product is CASSGQGTNTGELFF. The variable domain in full, completed from reference TRBV7-8 and TRBJ2-2, reads GAGVSQSPRYKVAKRGQDVALRCDPISGHVSLFWYQQALGQGPEFLTYFQNEAQLDKSGLPSDRFFAERPEGSVSTLKIQRTQQEDSAVYLCASSGQGTNTGELFFGEGSRLTVL.

This chain uses TRBV6-6 with TRBJ2-1; D is uncertain. Between the trimmed V and J ends, which lost 10 bases and 5 bases, there was a span of 9 bases. Germline CDR1 reads MNHNY; CDR2 reads SVGAGI (reference sequence). The CDR3 contains 11 residues. CDR3 loop: CATSRNNEQFF. The CDR3 DNA is TGTGCCACCTCGAGGAACAATGAGCAGTTCTTC.

This chain joins TRBV4-1 and TRBJ1-2, with a weak D call TRBD1 (5 bases). CDR3 length equals 14 residues. The germline V and J ends were trimmed by 4 bases and 8 bases, with 17 bases remaining between them. The V gene's germline CDR1 is MGHRA and CDR2 YSYEKL. The CDR3 coding sequence is TGCGCCAGCAGCCCACAGACAGAGCTCAGGGGCTACACCTTC. This encodes CASSPQTELRGYTF.

On this clone itself: In the same sample, other DNA sequences code for this CDR3. The rearrangement links TRBV4-3 to TRBJ2-3, with D possibly being TRBD2 (5 bases). Trimming took off 0 bases at V and 3 bases at J, with 10 bases between the two ends. CDR1 LGHNA and CDR2 YSLEER come from the germline V gene. This CDR3 contains 15 residues. DNA of the CDR3: TGCGCCAGCAGCCAAGACCTTGTAGCGACAGATACGCAGTATTTT. Protein sequence: CASSQDLVATDTQYF.

The chain carries TRBV2 and TRBJ2-3, with TRBD2 matching over 9 bases. The J segment lost 6 bases and the V segment lost 4 bases, leaving 5 bases of the junction unmatched. Germline-derived CDR1 and CDR2 are SNHLY and FYNNEI. The CDR3 totals 14 residues. CDR3 in DNA: TGTGCCAGCAGTGCGAGCGGGGGGCTGGATACGCAGTATTTT. The encoded protein is CASSASGGLDTQYF.

The chain couples TRBV2 to TRBJ1-4; D ambiguous. Germline CDR1 and CDR2: SNHLY and FYNNEI. This CDR3 is built from 14 residues. Trimming shortened V by 3 bases and J by 4 bases, and 9 bases separated the two germline ends. The CDR3 sequence: CASSDRHGNEKLFF. In DNA, the CDR3 is TGTGCCAGCAGTGACAGGCATGGTAATGAAAAACTGTTTTTT.